This TCR beta chain derives from a study of CD8 T cells in ankylosing spondylitis. The ends lost 5 bases at V and 2 bases at J; junction bases unmatched: 7. CDR3 length equals 14 residues. Per germline, CDR1 DFQATT and CDR2 SNEGSKA (reference sequence). Via MiXCR, TCRdb re-called the 5' RACE reads, giving one row per CDR3 protein. Of 150,000 to 200,000 distinct CDR3 sequences listed, 15% to 20% are singletons. The sequencing input was blood, either unsorted or a sorted T cell fraction (not recorded which). The V call is TRBV20-1, the J call TRBJ2-3, with 7 positions matching TRBD2. The receptor comes from a male donor under 30 with ankylosing spondylitis or in good health (not recorded which). The CDR3 here is CSASKAGDTDTQYF. The CDR3 region has the DNA TGCAGTGCTTCGAAGGCGGGAGACACAGATACGCAGTATTTT.